This T cell receptor (beta chain) was obtained from a study of blood T cell repertoires in COVID-19. Seattle's cohort entered during active infection and was followed longitudinally. Germline trimming cut 4 bases from V and 7 bases from J; bases unmatched to any gene: 3. CDR1 and CDR2 (germline): SEHNR, FQNEAQ (reference sequence). This CDR3 comprises 14 residues. The repertoire was sequenced with immunoSEQ multiplex PCR; TCRdb's copy has only in-frame clones and lacks some. This sample carries about 240,000 clones, more than 85% of them seen once, and the ten largest clones take about 9.4%. V usage is TRBV7-9 and J usage is TRBJ1-5, with 11 bases identical to TRBD1. Sequencing used peripheral blood. This TCR derives from a woman aged 45-65 years with COVID-19, enrolled during active disease. The DNA for the CDR3 is TGTGCCAGCAGCTCTCGGGACAGGGGGCAGCCCCAGCATTTT. Translating gives CASSSRDRGQPQHF.